One and the same sample provided the 23 T cell receptor beta chains below, sequenced in a study of CD8+CD57+ T cells in acquired aplastic anemia. Genomic DNA acted as the template from which TCR beta VDJ combination and CDR3 sequence profiling were carried out. One entry per CDR3 protein, called by TCRdb with MiXCR from the reads. The sample has some 290,000 distinct CDR3 sequences, about 56% seen once. The sequencing input was sorted CD4+, CD8+, or CD8+CD57+ T cells (not recorded which) from PBMCs. Receptors originate from a human donor with severe aplastic anemia or a healthy control (not recorded which).

The rearrangement uses TRBV7-2 and TRBJ2-3; no definite D call. Germline V lookup: CDR1 SGHTA, CDR2 FQGNSA. This CDR3 region has 15 residues. V lost 3 bases and J lost 2, with 12 bases in between. Here the CDR3 DNA reads TGTGCCAGCAGCTTGCAGACCCCCCACACAGATACGCAGTATTTT. Protein sequence: CASSLQTPHTDTQYF.

V usage is TRBV29-1 and J usage is TRBJ2-2; D remains unclear. The length of the CDR3 is 11 residues. Trimming removed 4 bases at V and 1 base at J, with 1 base between. CDR1 and CDR2 from the germline V gene are SQVTM and ANQGSEA. The CDR3 spells CSVGNTGELFF. As DNA, the CDR3 is TGCAGCGTTGGGAACACCGGGGAGCTGTTTTTT.

The CDR3 DNA follows: TGTGCCAGCAACTCAGTGGGTGAAGCTTTCTTT. This gives the protein CASNSVGEAFF. The genes are TRBV6-5 and TRBJ1-1; D gene ambiguous. The CDR3 totals 11 residues. The V end was cut by 7 bases, the J end by 7 bases, with 10 bases between. CDR1 and CDR2 (germline): MNHEY, SVGAGI.

There are many counts of this clonotype. CDR3 in amino acids: CASSYSNRVTGTYEQYF. In DNA, the CDR3 is TGTGCCAGCAGTTACTCGAACCGCGTGACAGGGACCTACGAGCAGTACTTC. This chain joins TRBV6-6 and TRBJ2-7; 7 positions agree with TRBD1. V shed 0 bases, J shed 2 bases, and the junction held 10 bases outside the gene matches. Germline V lookup: CDR1 MNHNY, CDR2 SVGAGI (reference sequence). This CDR3 is built from 17 residues.

This sequence joins TRBV7-3 and TRBJ2-5; D not certain. There are 14 residues in the CDR3. The germline V and J ends were trimmed by 4 bases and 3 bases, with 12 bases remaining between them. The germline gives CDR1 SGHTA, CDR2 FQGTGA. This CDR3 is CASSSTWEKETQYF. CDR3 bases: TGTGCCAGCAGCTCAACATGGGAAAAAGAGACCCAGTACTTC.

This clonotype occurred a few times. A junction end diverges from the germline sequence, so it may reflect a read error. The chain recombines TRBV9 with TRBJ1-3; D is possibly TRBD1 (5 bases). Germline lookup yields CDR1 SGDLS and CDR2 YYNGEE. The length of the CDR3 is 15 residues. DNA for the CDR3: TGCGCCAGCAGCCATAGTAGGCAGGGCGGAAACACCATATATTTT. It encodes CASSHSRQGGNTIYF.

This chain joins TRBV20-1 and TRBJ1-1; D gene ambiguous. V lost 3 bases to trimming and J lost 1 base, with 9 bases between them. CDR3 length: 13 amino acids. In germline, CDR1 is DFQATT, CDR2 SNEGSKA (reference sequence). The CDR3 reads CSASRGRNTEAFF. The DNA of the CDR3 is TGCAGTGCTAGTCGTGGGAGGAACACTGAAGCTTTCTTT.

Here the CDR3 reads CASSSSGGFTYEQYF. The CDR3 nucleotides read TGTGCCAGCAGCTCGTCCGGGGGGTTCACCTACGAGCAGTACTTC. This rearrangement joins TRBV11-2 to TRBJ2-7, with 7 positions matching TRBD2. This CDR3 has 15 amino acids. The germline V gene has CDR1 SGHAT and CDR2 FQNNGV. The V segment lost 4 bases and the J segment 2 bases; nucleotides outside the gene matches: 8.

Ten or more counts support this clonotype. The CDR3 loop reads CASSRKNPGSMSAEAFF. The DNA for the CDR3 is TGCGCCAGCAGCCGAAAAAACCCCGGGAGCATGAGTGCTGAAGCTTTCTTT. The chain has TRBV5-1 and TRBJ1-1; no clear D. The CDR3 runs 17 residues. Germline V lookup: CDR1 SGHRS, CDR2 YFSETQ. V was shortened by 4 bases and J by 6 bases, with 25 bases between the two germline ends. The complete variable domain, with remaining parts taken from reference TRBV5-1 and TRBJ1-1, reads KAGVTQTPRYLIKTRGQQVTLSCSPISGHRSVSWYQQTPGQGLQFLFEYFSETQRNKGNFPGRFSGRQFSNSRSEMNVSTLELGDSALYLCASSRKNPGSMSAEAFFGQGTRLTVV.

The chain has TRBV5-1 and TRBJ2-3; possibly TRBD1 for D (6 bases). The CDR3 contains 16 residues. Germline V gives CDR1 SGHRS, CDR2 YFSETQ. V was trimmed by 0 bases and J by 5 bases, leaving 16 bases between them. This chain's CDR3 is CASSLEGTQGIDTQYF. CDR3 coding DNA: TGCGCCAGCAGCTTGGAGGGGACACAGGGTATAGATACGCAGTATTTT. Full variable domain (missing parts from reference TRBV5-1 and TRBJ2-3): KAGVTQTPRYLIKTRGQQVTLSCSPISGHRSVSWYQQTPGQGLQFLFEYFSETQRNKGNFPGRFSGRQFSNSRSEMNVSTLELGDSALYLCASSLEGTQGIDTQYFGPGTRLTVL.

The chain has TRBV19 and TRBJ1-1; maybe TRBD1 (5 bases). Trimming cost V 10 bases and J 4 bases, with 13 bases left between them. Per germline, CDR1 LNHDA and CDR2 SQIVND (reference sequence). The CDR3 sequence is 12 residues long. The CDR3 region has the DNA TGTGCCACCTCGGGGGGGGGCACTGAAGCTTTCTTT. Amino acids: CATSGGGTEAFF.

The V gene is TRBV7-8, the J gene TRBJ2-1; the match to TRBD2 covers 8 bases. Germline lookup yields CDR1 SGHVS and CDR2 FQNEAQ. The V and J ends lost 5 bases and 6 bases, in that order; junction bases with no gene match: 9. CDR3 size: 15 residues. This CDR3 is CASSPRGGGRNEQFF. The DNA of the CDR3 is TGTGCCAGCAGCCCACGGGGCGGGGGGCGCAATGAGCAGTTCTTC.

This clonotype came up many times. J is TRBJ2-4 and V is TRBV29-1; weak D call: TRBD2 (6 bases). Looked up from germline, CDR1 is SQVTM and CDR2 is ANQGSEA. The length of the CDR3 is 12 residues. V lost 6 bases, J lost 6 bases, and 12 bases lay in between. DNA for the CDR3: TGCAGCGTACGGGACTCAGCAAACATTCAGTACTTC. This encodes CSVRDSANIQYF.

As concerns this clonotype: Since the CDR3 does not end with the conserved phenylalanine or tryptophan, this likely comes from a read error. The chain recombines TRBV2 with TRBJ2-7; perhaps D is TRBD1 or TRBD2 (6 bases each). V was trimmed by 6 bases and J by 7 bases, leaving 16 bases between them. The CDR3 has 13 residues. Germline CDR1 reads SNHLY; CDR2 reads FYNNEI. CDR3 loop: CASSYREVGEQYL. CDR3 nucleotides: TGTGCCAGCAGCTACAGGGAGGTGGGGGAGCAGTACCTC.

This clonotype was seen more than once but under ten times. The chain couples TRBV2 to TRBJ1-3; the D is unclear. This CDR3 is 11 amino acids long. The V end lost 10 bases, the J end lost 3 bases, and 7 bases lay between the germline ends. Germline CDR1 reads SNHLY; CDR2 reads FYNNEI. The CDR3 DNA follows: TGTGCCAACATCCTTGGAAACACCATATATTTT. Translated: CANILGNTIYF.

This clonotype was counted ten times or more. The chain employs TRBV7-9 and TRBJ1-2; D remains ambiguous. Looked up from germline, CDR1 is SEHNR and CDR2 is FQNEAQ (reference sequence). CDR3 length: 14 residues. With 3 bases removed from V and 6 bases from J, the gap between germline ends came to 14 bases. This CDR3 is CASSFETGEDGYTF. DNA for the CDR3: TGTGCCAGCAGCTTCGAGACGGGAGAGGATGGCTACACCTTC.

This clonotype was found many times. The rearrangement links TRBV30 to TRBJ1-2; no clear D. The CDR3 sequence is 14 residues long. The germline V and J ends were trimmed by 1 base and 1 base, with 10 bases remaining between them. Per the germline V gene, CDR1 is GTSNPN and CDR2 is SVGIG (reference sequence). The CDR3 loop reads CAWSAPGHNYGYTF. The DNA for the CDR3 is TGTGCCTGGAGTGCGCCGGGCCATAACTATGGCTACACCTTC.

This clonotype was observed a single time. The chain uses TRBV19 and TRBJ2-7; D unclear. The germline V and J ends were trimmed by 3 bases and 6 bases, with 12 bases remaining between them. Germline CDR1 is LNHDA and CDR2 is SQIVND (reference sequence). CDR3 length: 13 residues. CDR3 residues: CASSISRFAEQYF. CDR3 in DNA: TGTGCCAGTAGTATCAGTAGGTTTGCCGAGCAGTACTTC.

In nucleotides, the CDR3 is TGTGCCAGTAGTATAGAAGATACAAGGGATACGCAGTATTTT. It is translated as CASSIEDTRDTQYF. The V and J genes are TRBV19 and TRBJ2-3, with D uncertain. V lost 0 bases to trimming and J lost 6 bases, with 10 bases between them. This CDR3 spans 14 amino acids. Germline V gene sequence: CDR1 LNHDA, CDR2 SQIVND (reference sequence).

This clonotype was observed a few times. The chain has TRBV7-6 and TRBJ1-4; D not certain. Trimming removed 1 base from V and 8 bases from J, with 11 bases in between. The germline V gene has CDR1 SGHVS and CDR2 FNYEAQ. The CDR3 length is 14 residues. Here the CDR3 reads CASSLEGAGEKLFF. The CDR3 bases are TGTGCCAGCAGCTTAGAGGGTGCGGGAGAAAAACTGTTTTTT. Supplemented by reference TRBV7-6 and TRBJ1-4, the full variable domain reads GAGVSQSPRYKVTKRGQDVALRCDPISGHVSLYWYRQALGQGPEFLTYFNYEAQQDKSGLPNDRFSAERPEGSISTLTIQRTEQRDSAMYRCASSLEGAGEKLFFGSGTQLSVL.

V gene TRBV5-8 combines with J gene TRBJ1-6; D is uncertain. Per germline, CDR1 SGHTS and CDR2 YDEGEE. V lost 2 bases and J lost 7, with 7 bases in between. CDR3 length equals 13 residues. The CDR3 protein is CASSLTENSPLHF. The CDR3, as DNA: TGTGCCAGCAGCTTAACCGAGAATTCACCCCTCCACTTT.

The genes are TRBV29-1 and TRBJ1-2; 8 positions match TRBD1. With 6 bases clipped from V and 1 base from J, the junction kept 7 bases outside the gene matches. The CDR3 covers 14 residues. Germline CDR1 is SQVTM and CDR2 is ANQGSEA. CDR3 sequence: CSVFNRGGNYGYTF. The CDR3 DNA follows: TGCAGCGTCTTTAACAGGGGGGGTAACTATGGCTACACCTTC. Together with reference TRBV29-1 and TRBJ1-2, the CDR3 gives the full variable domain: SAVISQKPSRDICQRGTSLTIQCQVDSQVTMMFWYRQQPGQSLTLIATANQGSEATYESGFVIDKFPISRPNLTFSTLTVSNMSPEDSSIYLCSVFNRGGNYGYTFGSGTRLTVV.

This chain connects TRBV7-8 to TRBJ2-5; 7 nucleotides align to TRBD1. CDR1 and CDR2 (germline): SGHVS, FQNEAQ. J lost 2 bases, V lost 6 bases, and 3 bases had no gene match. CDR3 size: 13 residues. CDR3 residues: CASSYRGQETQYF. CDR3 bases: TGTGCCAGCAGTTACAGGGGACAAGAGACCCAGTACTTC.